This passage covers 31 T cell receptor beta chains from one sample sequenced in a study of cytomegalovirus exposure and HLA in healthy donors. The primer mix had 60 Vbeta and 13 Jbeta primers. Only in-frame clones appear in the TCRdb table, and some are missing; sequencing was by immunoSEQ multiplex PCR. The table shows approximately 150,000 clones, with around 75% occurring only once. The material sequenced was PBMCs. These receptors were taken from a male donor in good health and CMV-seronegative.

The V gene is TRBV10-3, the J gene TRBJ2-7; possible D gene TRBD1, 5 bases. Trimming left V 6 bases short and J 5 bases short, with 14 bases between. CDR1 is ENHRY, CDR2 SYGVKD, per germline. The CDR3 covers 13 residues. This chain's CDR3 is CAISRTGNDEQYF. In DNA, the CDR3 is TGTGCCATCAGCCGAACAGGTAACGACGAGCAGTACTTC.

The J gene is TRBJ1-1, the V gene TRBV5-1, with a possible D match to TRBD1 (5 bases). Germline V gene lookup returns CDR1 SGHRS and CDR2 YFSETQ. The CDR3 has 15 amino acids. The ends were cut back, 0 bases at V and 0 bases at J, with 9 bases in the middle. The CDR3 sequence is CASSLVGGLNTEAFF. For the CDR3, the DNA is TGCGCCAGCAGCTTGGTGGGGGGACTGAACACTGAAGCTTTCTTT.

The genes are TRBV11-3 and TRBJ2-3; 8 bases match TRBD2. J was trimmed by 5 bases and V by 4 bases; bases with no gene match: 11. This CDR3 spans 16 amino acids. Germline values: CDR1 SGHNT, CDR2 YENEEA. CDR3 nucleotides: TGTGCCAGCAGCTGGAGGGGTAGCGGGGTTTTAGATACGCAGTATTTT. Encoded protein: CASSWRGSGVLDTQYF.

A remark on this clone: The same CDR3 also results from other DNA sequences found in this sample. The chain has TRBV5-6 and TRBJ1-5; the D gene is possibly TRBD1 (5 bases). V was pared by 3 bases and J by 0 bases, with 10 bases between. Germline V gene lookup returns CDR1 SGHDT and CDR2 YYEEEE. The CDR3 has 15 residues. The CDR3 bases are TGTGCCAGCAGCTCACGGGGGTATAGCAATCAGCCCCAGCATTTT. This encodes CASSSRGYSNQPQHF.

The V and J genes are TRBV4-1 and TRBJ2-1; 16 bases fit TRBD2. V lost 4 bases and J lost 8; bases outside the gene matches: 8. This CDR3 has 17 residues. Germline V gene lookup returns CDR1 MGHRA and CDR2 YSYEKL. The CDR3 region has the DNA TGCGCCAGCAGCCTAAGGGGGACTAGCGGGGGGGCAGATGAGCAGTTCTTC. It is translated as CASSLRGTSGGADEQFF.

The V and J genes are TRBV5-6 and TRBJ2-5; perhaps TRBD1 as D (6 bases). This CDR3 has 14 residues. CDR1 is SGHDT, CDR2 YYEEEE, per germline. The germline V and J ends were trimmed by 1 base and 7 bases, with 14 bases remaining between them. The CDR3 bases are TGTGCCAGCAGCTTGATAGGCCAGGACAGGACCCAGTACTTC. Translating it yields CASSLIGQDRTQYF.

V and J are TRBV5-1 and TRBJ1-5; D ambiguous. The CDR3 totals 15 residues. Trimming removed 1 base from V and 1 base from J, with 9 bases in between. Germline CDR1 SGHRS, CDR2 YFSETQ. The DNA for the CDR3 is TGCGCCAGCAGCTTGTCGGGTCACAGCAATCAGCCCCAGCATTTT. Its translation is CASSLSGHSNQPQHF.

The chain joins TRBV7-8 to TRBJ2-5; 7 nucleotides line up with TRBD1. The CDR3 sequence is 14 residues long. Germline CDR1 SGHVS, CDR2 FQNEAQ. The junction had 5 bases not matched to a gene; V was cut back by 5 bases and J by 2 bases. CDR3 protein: CASSIRTGQETQYF. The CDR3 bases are TGTGCCAGCAGCATCAGGACAGGACAAGAGACCCAGTACTTC.

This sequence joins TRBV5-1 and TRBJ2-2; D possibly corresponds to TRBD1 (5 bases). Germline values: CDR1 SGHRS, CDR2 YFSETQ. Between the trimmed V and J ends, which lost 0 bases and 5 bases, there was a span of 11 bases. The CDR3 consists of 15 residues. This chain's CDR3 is CASSLGKGWTGELFF. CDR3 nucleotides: TGCGCCAGCAGCTTGGGCAAGGGGTGGACCGGGGAGCTGTTTTTT. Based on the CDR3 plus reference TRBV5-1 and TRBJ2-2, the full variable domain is KAGVTQTPRYLIKTRGQQVTLSCSPISGHRSVSWYQQTPGQGLQFLFEYFSETQRNKGNFPGRFSGRQFSNSRSEMNVSTLELGDSALYLCASSLGKGWTGELFFGEGSRLTVL.

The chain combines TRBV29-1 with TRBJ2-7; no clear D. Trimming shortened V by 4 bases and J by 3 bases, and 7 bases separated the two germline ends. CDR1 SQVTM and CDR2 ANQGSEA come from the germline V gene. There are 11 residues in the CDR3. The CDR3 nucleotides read TGCAGCGTTGCTAGTGTCTACGAGCAGTACTTC. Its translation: CSVASVYEQYF.

CDR3: CASRPGDRGFNQPQHF. The CDR3 nucleotides are TGTGCCAGCAGGCCCGGGGACAGGGGGTTCAATCAGCCCCAGCATTTT. The chain couples TRBV28 to TRBJ1-5, with 11 bases identical to TRBD1. With V trimmed by 6 bases and J by 3 bases, 7 bases remained unmatched. Looked up from germline, CDR1 is MDHEN and CDR2 is SYDVKM. The CDR3 contains 16 residues.

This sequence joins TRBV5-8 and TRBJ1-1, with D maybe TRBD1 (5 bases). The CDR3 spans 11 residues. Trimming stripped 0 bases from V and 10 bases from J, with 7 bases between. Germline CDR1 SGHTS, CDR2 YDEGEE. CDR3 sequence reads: CASSLGGGAFF. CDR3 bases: TGTGCCAGCAGCTTGGGGGGGGGAGCTTTCTTT.

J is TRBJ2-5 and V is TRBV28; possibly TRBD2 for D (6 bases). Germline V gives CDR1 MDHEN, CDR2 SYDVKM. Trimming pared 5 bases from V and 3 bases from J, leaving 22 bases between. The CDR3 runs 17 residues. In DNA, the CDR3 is TGTGCCAGCAGTCCCCTAATAGGGCGGGGACCTGAAGAGACCCAGTACTTC. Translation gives CASSPLIGRGPEETQYF.

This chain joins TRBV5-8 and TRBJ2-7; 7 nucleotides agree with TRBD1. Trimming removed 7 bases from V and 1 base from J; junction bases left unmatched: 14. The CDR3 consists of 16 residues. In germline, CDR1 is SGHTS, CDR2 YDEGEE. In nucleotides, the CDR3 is TGTGCCAGCTCTTTCGACCGGGACAGTCCGTCCTACGAGCAGTACTTC. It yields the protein CASSFDRDSPSYEQYF.

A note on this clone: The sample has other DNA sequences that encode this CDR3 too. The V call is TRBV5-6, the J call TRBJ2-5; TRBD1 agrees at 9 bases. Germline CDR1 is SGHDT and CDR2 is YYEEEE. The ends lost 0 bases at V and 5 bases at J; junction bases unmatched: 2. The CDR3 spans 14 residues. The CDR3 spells CASSLGQGGETQYF. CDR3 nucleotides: TGTGCCAGCAGCTTGGGACAGGGGGGGGAGACCCAGTACTTC.

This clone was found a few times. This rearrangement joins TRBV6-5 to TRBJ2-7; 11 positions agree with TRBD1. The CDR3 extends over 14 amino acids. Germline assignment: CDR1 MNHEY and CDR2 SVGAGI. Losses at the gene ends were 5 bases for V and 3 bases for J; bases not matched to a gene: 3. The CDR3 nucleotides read TGTGCCAGCAGTCCGGGACAGGGGGTCTACGAGCAGTACTTC. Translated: CASSPGQGVYEQYF.

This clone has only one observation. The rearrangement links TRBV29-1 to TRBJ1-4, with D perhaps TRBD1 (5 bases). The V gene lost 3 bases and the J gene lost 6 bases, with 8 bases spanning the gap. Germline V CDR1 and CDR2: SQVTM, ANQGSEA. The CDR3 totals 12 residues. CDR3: CSVESGDEKLFF. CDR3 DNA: TGCAGCGTTGAGTCGGGGGATGAAAAACTGTTTTTT.

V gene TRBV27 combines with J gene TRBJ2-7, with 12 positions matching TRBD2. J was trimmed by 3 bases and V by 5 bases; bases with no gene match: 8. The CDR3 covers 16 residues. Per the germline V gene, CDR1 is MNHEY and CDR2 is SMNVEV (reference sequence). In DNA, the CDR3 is TGTGCCAGCAGTCGTACCCTAGCGGGAGGGGGCTACGAGCAGTACTTC. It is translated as CASSRTLAGGGYEQYF.

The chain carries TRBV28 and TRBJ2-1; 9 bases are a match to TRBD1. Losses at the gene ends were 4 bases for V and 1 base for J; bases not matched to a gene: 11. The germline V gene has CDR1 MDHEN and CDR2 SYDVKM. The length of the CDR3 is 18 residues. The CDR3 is CASSSPGQGLGSYNEQFF. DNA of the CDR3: TGTGCCAGCAGTTCTCCGGGACAGGGTTTAGGGTCCTACAATGAGCAGTTCTTC. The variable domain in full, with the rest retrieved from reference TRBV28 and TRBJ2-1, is DVKVTQSSRYLVKRTGEKVFLECVQDMDHENMFWYRQDPGLGLRLIYFSYDVKMKEKGDIPEGYSVSREKKERFSLILESASTNQTSMYLCASSSPGQGLGSYNEQFFGPGTRLTVL.

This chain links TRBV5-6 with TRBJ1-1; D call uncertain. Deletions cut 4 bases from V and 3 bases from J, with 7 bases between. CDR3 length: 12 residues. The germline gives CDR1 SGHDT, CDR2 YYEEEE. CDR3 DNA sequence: TGTGCCAGCAGCGCCACTCACACTGAAGCTTTCTTT. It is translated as CASSATHTEAFF.

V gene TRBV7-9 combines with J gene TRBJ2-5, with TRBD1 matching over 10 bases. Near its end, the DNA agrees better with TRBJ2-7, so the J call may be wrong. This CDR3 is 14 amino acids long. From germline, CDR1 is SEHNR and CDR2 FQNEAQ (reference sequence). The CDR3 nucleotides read TGTGCCAGCAGCTTATTGGACAGGGGGGACGAGCAGTACTTC. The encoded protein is CASSLLDRGDEQYF.

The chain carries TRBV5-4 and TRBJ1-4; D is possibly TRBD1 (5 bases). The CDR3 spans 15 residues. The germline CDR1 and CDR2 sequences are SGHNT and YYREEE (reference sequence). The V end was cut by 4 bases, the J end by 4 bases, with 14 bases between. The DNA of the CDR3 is TGTGCCAGCAGCCCGGGAGGGGCGGGTAATGAAAAACTGTTTTTT. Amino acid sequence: CASSPGGAGNEKLFF. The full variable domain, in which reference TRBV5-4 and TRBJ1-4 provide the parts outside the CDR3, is ETGVTQSPTHLIKTRGQQVTLRCSSQSGHNTVSWYQQALGQGPQFIFQYYREEENGRGNFPPRFSGLQFPNYSSELNVNALELDDSALYLCASSPGGAGNEKLFFGSGTQLSVL.

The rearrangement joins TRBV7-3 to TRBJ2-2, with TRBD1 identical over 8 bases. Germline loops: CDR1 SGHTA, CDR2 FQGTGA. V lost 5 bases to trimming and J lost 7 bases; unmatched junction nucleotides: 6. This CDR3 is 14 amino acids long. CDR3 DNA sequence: TGTGCCAGCAGCCCAGGGGGCCAGAACGGGGAGCTGTTTTTT. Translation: CASSPGGQNGELFF. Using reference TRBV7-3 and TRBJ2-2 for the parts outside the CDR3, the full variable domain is GAGVSQTPSNKVTEKGKYVELRCDPISGHTALYWYRQSLGQGPEFLIYFQGTGAADDSGLPNDRFFAVRPEGSVSTLKIQRTERGDSAVYLCASSPGGQNGELFFGEGSRLTVL.

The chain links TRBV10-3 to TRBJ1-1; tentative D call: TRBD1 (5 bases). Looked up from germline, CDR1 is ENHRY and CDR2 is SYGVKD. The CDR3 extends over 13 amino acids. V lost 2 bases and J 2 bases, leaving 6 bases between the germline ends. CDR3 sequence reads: CAISEGTNTEAFF. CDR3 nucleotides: TGTGCCATCAGTGAGGGGACTAACACTGAAGCTTTCTTT.

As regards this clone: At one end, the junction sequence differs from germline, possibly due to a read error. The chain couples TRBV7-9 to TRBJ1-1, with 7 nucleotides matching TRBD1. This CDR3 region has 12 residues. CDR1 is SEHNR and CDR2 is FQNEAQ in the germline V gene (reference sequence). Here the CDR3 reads CSSSLDRPEAFF. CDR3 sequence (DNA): TGTTCCAGCAGCCTGGACAGGCCTGAAGCTTTCTTT.

CDR3 nucleotides: TGCGCCAGCAGCCAGGATCCGCTAGGAACCGGGGAGCTGTTTTTT. This encodes CASSQDPLGTGELFF. The chain combines TRBV4-3 with TRBJ2-2; D gene uncertain. Trimming shortened V by 3 bases and J by 5 bases, and 13 bases separated the two germline ends. This CDR3 is built from 15 residues. From germline, CDR1 is LGHNA and CDR2 YSLEER.

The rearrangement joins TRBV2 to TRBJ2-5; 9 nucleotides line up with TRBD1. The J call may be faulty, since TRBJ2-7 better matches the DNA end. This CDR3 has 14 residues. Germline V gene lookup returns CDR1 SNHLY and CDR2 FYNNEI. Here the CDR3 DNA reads TGTGCCAGCAGTTCGGGGACAGGGTTCTACGAGCAGTACTTC. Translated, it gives CASSSGTGFYEQYF.

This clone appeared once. In DNA, the CDR3 is TGTGCCAGCAGCTTCATGACAAGCTCCTACAATGAGCAGTTCTTC. This codes for CASSFMTSSYNEQFF. The rearrangement links TRBV7-3 to TRBJ2-1, with D hard to call. The CDR3 length is 15 residues. Trimming pared 3 bases from V and 0 bases from J, leaving 9 bases between. Germline assignment: CDR1 SGHTA and CDR2 FQGTGA.

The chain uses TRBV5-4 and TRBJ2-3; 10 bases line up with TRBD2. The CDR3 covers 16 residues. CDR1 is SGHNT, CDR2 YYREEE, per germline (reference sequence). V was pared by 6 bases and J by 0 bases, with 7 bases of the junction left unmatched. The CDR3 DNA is TGTGCCAGCACCCTAGGGACTAGCGCTAGCACAGATACGCAGTATTTT. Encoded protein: CASTLGTSASTDTQYF.

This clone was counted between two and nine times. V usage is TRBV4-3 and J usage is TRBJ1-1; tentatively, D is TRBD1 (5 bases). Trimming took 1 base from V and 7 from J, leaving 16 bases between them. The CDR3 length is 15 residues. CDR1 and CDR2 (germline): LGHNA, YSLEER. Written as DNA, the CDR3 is TGCGCCAGCAGCCAAGGTCTTGTGGGCGGGGGTGAAGCTTTCTTT. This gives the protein CASSQGLVGGGEAFF.

CDR3 region: CASSETGRSEQYF. The CDR3 DNA follows: TGTGCCAGCTCAGAAACAGGGAGAAGCGAGCAGTACTTC. V and J are TRBV18 and TRBJ2-7; D possibly corresponds to TRBD1 (6 bases). Germline-derived CDR1 and CDR2 are KGHSH and LQKENI. The CDR3 has 13 amino acids. The V end was cut by 5 bases, the J end by 6 bases, with 14 bases between. The variable domain in full, completed from reference TRBV18 and TRBJ2-7, reads NAGVMQNPRHLVRRRGQEARLRCSPMKGHSHVYWYRQLPEEGLKFMVYLQKENIIDESGMPKERFSAEFPKEGPSILRIQQVVRGDSAAYFCASSETGRSEQYFGPGTRLTVT.